This T cell receptor beta chain stems from a study of cytomegalovirus exposure and HLA in healthy donors. A multiplex PCR was run with 60 Vbeta primers and 13 Jbeta primers. Only in-frame clones appear in the TCRdb table, and some are missing; sequencing was by immunoSEQ multiplex PCR. The data hold some 120,000 clones, with less than 80% observed a single time. Germline CDR1 reads SQVTM; CDR2 reads ANQGSEA. With 0 bases clipped from V and 6 bases from J, the junction kept 4 bases outside the gene matches. This CDR3 is 14 amino acids long. Concerning this clone itself: What it recognizes is unknown.

Study conclusions and caveats: High sensitivity and specificity were reportedly achieved when the classifier diagnosed cytomegalovirus status.

The receptor comes from a woman between 40 and 50 years old in good health and CMV-seropositive. Sample: PBMCs. This chain joins TRBV29-1 and TRBJ2-2; 7 bases match TRBD1. Here the CDR3 reads CSVEDRQGAGELFF. In DNA, the CDR3 is TGCAGCGTTGAAGATCGGCAGGGGGCCGGGGAGCTGTTTTTT.